Only one count was recorded for the clone carrying this TCR beta chain. The same CDR3 arises from other DNA sequences in this sample as well. The CDR3 totals 16 residues. Germline lookup yields CDR1 SGDLS and CDR2 YYNGEE. Trimming at V came to 0 bases and at J to 5 bases, leaving 8 bases not matched to a gene. The data derive from a study of blood T cell repertoires in COVID-19. Study as a whole: COVID-19 samples, acute and convalescent, were from the United States, Italy and Spain.

TCRdb keeps only in-frame clones here, not all; method: immunoSEQ multiplex PCR. Of tens of thousands of clones in the sample, 82% are singletons; the top ten hold 8.6%. The specimen was peripheral blood. The sequence derives from a human donor in a cohort sampled during active COVID-19. This sequence joins TRBV9 and TRBJ2-7; TRBD1 matches 10 bases. CDR3 residues: CASSVATRTGGDEQYF. The CDR3 region has the DNA TGTGCCAGCAGCGTAGCTACGAGGACAGGGGGAGACGAGCAGTACTTC. The full variable domain, rest sourced from reference TRBV9 and TRBJ2-7, is DSGVTQTPKHLITATGQRVTLRCSPRSGDLSVYWYQQSLDQGLQFLIQYYNGEERAKGNILERFSAQQFPDLHSELNLSSLELGDSALYFCASSVATRTGGDEQYFGPGTRLTVT.